This passage covers 27 T cell receptor beta chains from one sample sequenced in a study of cytomegalovirus exposure and HLA in healthy donors. The PCR had 60 Vbeta and 13 Jbeta primers. Clones were sequenced by immunoSEQ multiplex PCR, and TCRdb holds only the in-frame ones, with some missing. The sample holds about 160,000 clones. The sequenced material came from PBMCs. The receptors come from an older woman in good health and CMV-seronegative.

V and J are TRBV5-6 and TRBJ2-5; perhaps TRBD1 as D (5 bases). CDR1 and CDR2 (germline): SGHDT, YYEEEE. V was clipped by 0 bases and J by 5 bases, with 14 bases between them. The CDR3 totals 15 residues. CDR3: CASSLARQGKETQYF. For the CDR3, the DNA is TGTGCCAGCAGCTTGGCCCGGCAGGGTAAGGAGACCCAGTACTTC. The full variable domain, completed using reference TRBV5-6 and TRBJ2-5, is DAGVTQSPTHLIKTRGQQVTLRCSPKSGHDTVSWYQQALGQGPQFIFQYYEEEERQRGNFPDRFSGHQFPNYSSELNVNALLLGDSALYLCASSLARQGKETQYFGPGTRLLVL.

The rearrangement links TRBV9 to TRBJ1-5; D is ambiguous. This CDR3 spans 15 amino acids. V dropped 1 base and J dropped 3 bases, with 11 bases sitting between them. The germline gives CDR1 SGDLS, CDR2 YYNGEE. CDR3 in amino acids: CASSVSWSPNQPQHF. CDR3 coding DNA: TGTGCCAGCAGCGTAAGCTGGTCTCCCAATCAGCCCCAGCATTTT.

The chain has TRBV27 and TRBJ1-1; D might be TRBD1 (6 bases). The CDR3 covers 13 residues. The germline CDR1 and CDR2 sequences are MNHEY and SMNVEV (reference sequence). V was cut by 2 bases and J by 3 bases, with 7 bases left in between. CDR3 protein: CASSLRTDTEAFF. The CDR3 DNA is TGTGCCAGCAGTTTACGGACAGACACTGAAGCTTTCTTT.

This chain links TRBV9 with TRBJ2-3; 8 bases are shared with TRBD2. The germline V gene encodes CDR1 SGDLS and CDR2 YYNGEE. Trimming removed 1 base from V and 2 bases from J; junction bases left unmatched: 3. CDR3 length: 15 amino acids. The CDR3 here is CASSVLSGDTDTQYF. CDR3 DNA: TGTGCCAGCAGCGTACTTAGCGGGGACACAGATACGCAGTATTTT.

The rearrangement links TRBV12-5 to TRBJ2-7; 7 positions agree with TRBD1. The CDR3 sequence is 14 residues long. The trim removed 6 bases at V and 4 bases at J, leaving 9 bases unmatched. CDR1 and CDR2 (germline): LGHNT, FRNRAP. The CDR3: CASGIMDRRYEQYF. The CDR3 region has the DNA TGTGCTAGTGGGATCATGGACAGGAGATACGAGCAGTACTTC.

This sequence joins TRBV27 and TRBJ2-1; TRBD2 aligns across 10 bases. Germline CDR1 is MNHEY and CDR2 is SMNVEV (reference sequence). Germline trimming cut 1 base from V and 7 bases from J; bases unmatched to any gene: 4. The length of the CDR3 is 15 residues. This CDR3 reads CASSLFWTSGNEQFF. The CDR3, as DNA: TGTGCCAGCAGTTTATTTTGGACTAGCGGTAATGAGCAGTTCTTC.

The V gene is TRBV2, the J gene TRBJ1-5; 8 positions match TRBD1. V lost 3 bases to trimming and J lost 5 bases; unmatched junction nucleotides: 9. This CDR3 region has 16 residues. The V gene's germline CDR1 is SNHLY and CDR2 FYNNEI. CDR3 nucleotide sequence: TGTGCCAGCAGTGATGGGGCAGGGGGCGCGGATCAGCCCCAGCATTTT. This gives the protein CASSDGAGGADQPQHF.

The chain uses TRBV28 and TRBJ2-1, with a weak D call TRBD2 (6 bases). From germline, CDR1 is MDHEN and CDR2 SYDVKM. The germline V and J ends were trimmed by 6 bases and 4 bases, with 7 bases remaining between them. The CDR3 loop spans 12 amino acids. CDR3 in amino acids: CASRGGYNEQFF. The CDR3 region has the DNA TGTGCCAGCAGGGGAGGTTACAATGAGCAGTTCTTC.

The chain uses TRBV18 and TRBJ2-1, with TRBD2 as a possible D gene (5 bases). CDR1 is KGHSH, CDR2 LQKENI, per germline. There are 15 residues in the CDR3. Trimming took off 1 base at V and 7 bases at J, with 14 bases between the two ends. Here the CDR3 DNA reads TGTGCCAGCTCACCACTACCACATGAGGGAAATGAGCAGTTCTTC. It specifies CASSPLPHEGNEQFF.

V gene TRBV18 combines with J gene TRBJ2-7, with 7 nucleotides matching TRBD2. Trimming cost V 5 bases and J 7 bases; bases outside gene matches: 5. The CDR3 loop spans 12 amino acids. Germline V gives CDR1 KGHSH, CDR2 LQKENI. The CDR3 bases are TGTGCCAGCTCATTCGGGGAGGGGGAGCAGTACTTC. It is translated as CASSFGEGEQYF.

The V gene is TRBV4-2, the J gene TRBJ1-1, with 10 bases identical to TRBD1. This CDR3 has 16 residues. Per the germline V gene, CDR1 is LGHNA and CDR2 is YNFKEQ. The V and J ends lost 0 bases and 2 bases, in that order; junction bases with no gene match: 3. CDR3 sequence reads: CASSQEGQGFNTEAFF. As DNA, the CDR3 is TGTGCCAGCAGCCAAGAGGGACAGGGGTTCAACACTGAAGCTTTCTTT.

The chain uses TRBV27 and TRBJ2-3; maybe TRBD1 (6 bases). Germline V lookup: CDR1 MNHEY, CDR2 SMNVEV (reference sequence). The CDR3 length is 15 residues. The V gene lost 5 bases and the J gene lost 2 bases, with 14 bases spanning the gap. The CDR3 region has the DNA TGTGCCAGCAGTCAACAGGGTAGGGACACAGATACGCAGTATTTT. Translated: CASSQQGRDTDTQYF.

This chain joins TRBV4-1 and TRBJ1-5, with unresolved D. The V end lost 1 base, the J end lost 0 bases, and 10 bases lay between the germline ends. Germline-derived CDR1 and CDR2 are MGHRA and YSYEKL. The CDR3 has 16 residues. DNA of the CDR3: TGCGCCAGCAGCCAAGCCCAGGTCTATAGCAATCAGCCCCAGCATTTT. Translated, it gives CASSQAQVYSNQPQHF.

The V gene is TRBV2, the J gene TRBJ1-5; unclear D gene. The CDR3 has 11 amino acids. The germline V gene has CDR1 SNHLY and CDR2 FYNNEI. Trimming left V 5 bases short and J 6 bases short, with 5 bases between. CDR3 in amino acids: CASSPIQPQHF. The CDR3 coding sequence is TGTGCCAGCAGTCCCATTCAGCCCCAGCATTTT.

The chain recombines TRBV29-1 with TRBJ2-1; 11 bases map to TRBD1. Trimming at V came to 3 bases and at J to 10 bases, leaving 5 bases not matched to a gene. Germline CDR1 and CDR2: SQVTM and ANQGSEA. The CDR3 runs 13 residues. The CDR3 loop reads CSVDGQGAREQFF. The CDR3 DNA reads as TGCAGCGTTGACGGACAGGGGGCTCGGGAGCAGTTCTTC.

This chain connects TRBV30 to TRBJ2-2, with D tentatively TRBD2 (6 bases). Per the germline V gene, CDR1 is GTSNPN and CDR2 is SVGIG (reference sequence). The CDR3 length is 16 residues. The ends were cut back, 3 bases at V and 2 bases at J, with 16 bases in the middle. CDR3: CAWRVRPGLNTGELFF. The CDR3 coding sequence is TGTGCCTGGAGGGTAAGACCGGGACTTAACACCGGGGAGCTGTTTTTT.

The rearrangement links TRBV30 to TRBJ1-1, with TRBD1 matching 7 bases. The CDR3 consists of 13 residues. V gave up 5 bases and J gave up 0 bases; unmatched junction bases: 3. Germline V gives CDR1 GTSNPN, CDR2 SVGIG (reference sequence). CDR3 amino acids: CAWGDSMNTEAFF. The CDR3 DNA reads as TGTGCCTGGGGGGACAGCATGAACACTGAAGCTTTCTTT.

The chain carries TRBV11-2 and TRBJ2-5; TRBD2 matches at 7 bases. The CDR3 contains 19 residues. The V gene end was trimmed by 5 bases and the J gene end by 5 bases; junction bases not matched to a gene: 23. CDR1 is SGHAT, CDR2 FQNNGV, per germline. The CDR3 DNA is TGTGCCAGCAGCCCTTGGACTACCGCGGGAGTCGAACAGCGGGAGACCCAGTACTTC. Translating gives CASSPWTTAGVEQRETQYF.

The chain employs TRBV4-1 and TRBJ2-5; weak D call: TRBD2 (7 bases). Trimming pared 4 bases from V and 6 bases from J, leaving 15 bases between. The CDR3 totals 14 residues. CDR1 MGHRA and CDR2 YSYEKL come from the germline V gene. The CDR3 loop reads CASSLSGGEKTQYF. The CDR3 DNA follows: TGCGCCAGCAGCCTTTCGGGGGGCGAAAAGACCCAGTACTTC.

The rearrangement uses TRBV4-2 and TRBJ2-1; weak D call: TRBD2 (6 bases). V lost 0 bases and J 4 bases, leaving 10 bases between the germline ends. Germline V gene data show CDR1 as LGHNA and CDR2 as YNFKEQ. The CDR3 is 15 amino acids. In DNA, the CDR3 is TGTGCCAGCAGCCAAGATACCGGGACTTACAATGAGCAGTTCTTC. It specifies CASSQDTGTYNEQFF.

The V call is TRBV18, the J call TRBJ2-7; 7 bases agree with TRBD1. Germline loops: CDR1 KGHSH, CDR2 LQKENI. This CDR3 is built from 15 residues. V was clipped by 2 bases and J by 4 bases; unmatched bases: 8. The CDR3 sequence is CASSPNQGVSYEQYF. As DNA, the CDR3 is TGTGCCAGCTCACCAAACCAGGGGGTTTCGTACGAGCAGTACTTC.

The chain recombines TRBV21-1 with TRBJ2-7; the table's D call TRBD1 went unverified against the DNA. TRBV21-1 is assigned pseudogene status. The CDR3 length is 14 residues. As DNA, the CDR3 is TGTGCCAGCAGCGTATACAGGGATTCCTACGAGCAGTACTTC. This codes for CASSVYRDSYEQYF.

The chain combines TRBV5-1 with TRBJ1-1; TRBD1 might be the D (6 bases). This CDR3 comprises 14 residues. Germline V gives CDR1 SGHRS, CDR2 YFSETQ. Deletions cut 2 bases from V and 1 base from J, with 9 bases between. The CDR3 coding sequence is TGCGCCAGCAGCTTCGACAGGCAGAACACTGAAGCTTTCTTT. Translated, it gives CASSFDRQNTEAFF.

DNA for the CDR3: TGTGCCAGCAGTTACCCACAGGGGGCGACTGGAAACACCATATATTTT. Translating it yields CASSYPQGATGNTIYF. This chain joins TRBV6-6 and TRBJ1-3; 9 nucleotides match TRBD1. In germline, CDR1 is MNHNY, CDR2 SVGAGI (reference sequence). Unmatched junction bases numbered 4, after V lost 2 bases and J lost 2 bases. CDR3 size: 16 residues.

The chain is built from TRBV2 and TRBJ1-1, with D possibly TRBD1 on 6 matching bases. This CDR3 is 12 amino acids long. The ends were cut back, 8 bases at V and 2 bases at J, with 9 bases in the middle. Germline assignment: CDR1 SNHLY and CDR2 FYNNEI. As DNA, the CDR3 is TGTGCCAGCCACAGGGTAAACACTGAAGCTTTCTTT. It yields the protein CASHRVNTEAFF.

CDR3 amino acids: CASSLNSGVTYEQYF. DNA for the CDR3: TGCGCCAGCAGCTTGAATAGCGGAGTAACCTACGAGCAGTACTTC. The rearrangement links TRBV5-1 to TRBJ2-7, with a possible D match to TRBD2 (6 bases). CDR3 length equals 15 residues. Trimming shortened V by 1 base and J by 2 bases, and 13 bases separated the two germline ends. Germline V gene sequence: CDR1 SGHRS, CDR2 YFSETQ. The full variable domain, its missing parts supplied by reference TRBV5-1 and TRBJ2-7, is KAGVTQTPRYLIKTRGQQVTLSCSPISGHRSVSWYQQTPGQGLQFLFEYFSETQRNKGNFPGRFSGRQFSNSRSEMNVSTLELGDSALYLCASSLNSGVTYEQYFGPGTRLTVT.

This chain uses TRBV7-2 with TRBJ2-3; 10 bases agree with TRBD1. V was pared by 5 bases and J by 3 bases, with 5 bases of the junction left unmatched. Per germline, CDR1 SGHTA and CDR2 FQGNSA. The CDR3 is made up of 15 amino acids. The CDR3 is CASSRWDRGTDTQYF. Written as DNA, the CDR3 is TGTGCCAGCAGCAGGTGGGACAGGGGAACAGATACGCAGTATTTT.